The present T cell receptor (beta chain) was sequenced within a study of blood T cell repertoires in COVID-19 (dated by TCRdb to the early 2020s). Study-level background: The collaborator samples originated in the United States, Italy and Spain and spanned the acute and convalescent phases of COVID-19. The material from the prospective study consisted of cDNA or gDNA derived from T cells, B-cell-depleted T cells, or PBMCs. The dataset comprised deeply sampled blood TCRbeta repertoires from subjects exposed to, actively infected with, or recovered from COVID-19. The repertoires were released in a freely available public database intended as a resource for research on the immune response to SARS-CoV-2. The samples were drawn from two sources: the first 160 participants of the ongoing ImmuneRACE study, and 1,254 subjects contributed by 6 global collaborators. The sample metadata nearly always contained a de-identified subject ID, COVID-19 status, age in years and sex. Where available, HLA class I and class II types were taken from metadata supplied by the sample provider and were not determined by assay-based typing.

Each collaborating institution followed its own protocols to collect whole blood in K2EDTA tubes. For TCRbeta analysis, collaborator samples were shipped as frozen whole blood, as isolated PBMCs, or as DNA extracted from either sample type. Study-wide conclusions, independent of this receptor: How much clinical and demographic metadata was included differed by source and by participant, and the metadata was provided uncurated.

With regard to this clone: This receptor's antigen is unknown. No base-level quality is on record; no much larger clone is a single base apart.

The germline V gene specifies MRHNA as CDR1 and SNTAGT as CDR2. The CDR3 holds 17 amino acids from the cysteine to the phenylalanine. Only the CDR3 region is kept as DNA, spanning 51 bases read in frame from base 1. V gives up 8 bases and J gives up 3 bases, and the segment between their germline ends measures 25 bases. TCRbeta CDR3 regions were amplified from genomic DNA by means of the immunoSEQ Assay, a bias-controlled multiplex PCR. The study's processing was this. Nucleated cell counts per sample were estimated from amplification of reference gene primers within the assay. To quantify the absolute abundance of each unique TCRbeta CDR3 rearrangement, sequence reads were collapsed and filtered. For each sample, productive Simpson clonality was calculated as the square root of Simpson's diversity index across productive rearrangements. TCRdb took this table from immuneACCESS and kept in-frame rearrangements with V and J called. Such tables lack part of the clones; where checked against another copy, unresolved V genes explain under half of the gap, and the rest is unexplained. V and J calls and clone size follow that table, whereas D and trimming were derived from the DNA. Here the sample has 75,000 or so clones; roughly 80% occur a single time. Of the sample, about 5.6% falls within the top ten clones.

Source material: peripheral blood. The clonotype originates from a man aged 60 to 75 with active or convalescent COVID-19. The chain is assembled from TRBV6-4 and TRBJ1-2; D gene: possibly TRBD1, on 5 matching bases. The DNA sequence follows: TGTGCCAGCCCCTCGGGGGGGTTGGAGCACCCTCACTATGGCTACACCTTC. Its amino acids are CASPSGGLEHPHYGYTF.